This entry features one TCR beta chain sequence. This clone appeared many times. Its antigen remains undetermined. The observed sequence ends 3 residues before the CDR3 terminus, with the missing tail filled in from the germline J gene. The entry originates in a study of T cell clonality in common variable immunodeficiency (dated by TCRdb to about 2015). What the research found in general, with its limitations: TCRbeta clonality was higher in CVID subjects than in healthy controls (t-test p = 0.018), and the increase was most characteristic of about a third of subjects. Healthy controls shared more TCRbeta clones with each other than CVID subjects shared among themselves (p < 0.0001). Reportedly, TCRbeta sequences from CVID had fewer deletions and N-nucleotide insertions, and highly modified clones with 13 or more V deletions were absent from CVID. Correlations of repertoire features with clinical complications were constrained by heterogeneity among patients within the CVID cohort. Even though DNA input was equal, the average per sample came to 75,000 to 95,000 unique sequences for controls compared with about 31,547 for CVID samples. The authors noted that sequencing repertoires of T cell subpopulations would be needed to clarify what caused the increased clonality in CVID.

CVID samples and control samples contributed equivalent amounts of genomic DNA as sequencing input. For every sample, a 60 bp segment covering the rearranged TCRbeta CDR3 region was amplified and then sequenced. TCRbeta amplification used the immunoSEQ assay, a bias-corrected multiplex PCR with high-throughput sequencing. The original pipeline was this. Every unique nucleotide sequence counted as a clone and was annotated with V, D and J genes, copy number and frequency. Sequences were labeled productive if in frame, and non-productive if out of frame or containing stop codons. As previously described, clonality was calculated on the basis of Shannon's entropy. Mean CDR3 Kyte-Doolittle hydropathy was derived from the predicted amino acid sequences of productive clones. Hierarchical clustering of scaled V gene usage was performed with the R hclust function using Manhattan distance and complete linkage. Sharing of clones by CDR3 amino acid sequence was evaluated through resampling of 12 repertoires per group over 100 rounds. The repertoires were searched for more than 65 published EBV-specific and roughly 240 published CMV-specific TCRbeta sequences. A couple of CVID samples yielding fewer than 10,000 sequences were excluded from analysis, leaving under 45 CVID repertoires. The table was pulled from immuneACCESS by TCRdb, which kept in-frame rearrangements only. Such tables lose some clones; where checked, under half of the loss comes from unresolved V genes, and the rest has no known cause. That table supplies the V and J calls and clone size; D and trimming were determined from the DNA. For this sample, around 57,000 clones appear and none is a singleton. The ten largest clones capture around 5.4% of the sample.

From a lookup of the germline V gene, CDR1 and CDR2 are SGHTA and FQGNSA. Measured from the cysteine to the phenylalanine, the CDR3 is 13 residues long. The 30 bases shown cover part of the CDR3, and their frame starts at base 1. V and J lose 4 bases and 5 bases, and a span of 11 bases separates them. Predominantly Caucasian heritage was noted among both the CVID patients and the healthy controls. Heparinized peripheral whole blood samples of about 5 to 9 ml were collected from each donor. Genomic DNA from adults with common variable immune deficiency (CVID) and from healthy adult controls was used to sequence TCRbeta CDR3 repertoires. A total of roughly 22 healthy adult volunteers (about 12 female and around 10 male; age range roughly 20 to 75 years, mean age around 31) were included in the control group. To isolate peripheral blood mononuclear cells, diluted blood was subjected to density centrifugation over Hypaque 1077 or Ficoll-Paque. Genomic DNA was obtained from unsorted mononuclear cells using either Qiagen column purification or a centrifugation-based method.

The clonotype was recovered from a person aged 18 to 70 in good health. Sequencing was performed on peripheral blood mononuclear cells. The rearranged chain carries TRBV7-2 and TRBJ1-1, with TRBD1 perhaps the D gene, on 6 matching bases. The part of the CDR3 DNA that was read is TGTGCCAGCAGCTACAGGGCTGGGACTGAA. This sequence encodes CASSYRAGTE. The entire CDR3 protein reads CASSYRAGTEAFF.